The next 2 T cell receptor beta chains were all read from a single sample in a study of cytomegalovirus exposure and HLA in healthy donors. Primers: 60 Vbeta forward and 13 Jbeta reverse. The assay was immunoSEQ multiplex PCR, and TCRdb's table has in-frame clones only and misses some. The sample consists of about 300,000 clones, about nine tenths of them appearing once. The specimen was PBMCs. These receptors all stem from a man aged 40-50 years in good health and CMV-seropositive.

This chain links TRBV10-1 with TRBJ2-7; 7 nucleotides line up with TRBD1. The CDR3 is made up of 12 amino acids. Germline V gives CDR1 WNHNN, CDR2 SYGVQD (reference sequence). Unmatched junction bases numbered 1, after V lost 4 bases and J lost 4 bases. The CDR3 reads CASSGDSYEQYF. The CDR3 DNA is TGCGCCAGCAGTGGGGACAGTTACGAGCAGTACTTC.

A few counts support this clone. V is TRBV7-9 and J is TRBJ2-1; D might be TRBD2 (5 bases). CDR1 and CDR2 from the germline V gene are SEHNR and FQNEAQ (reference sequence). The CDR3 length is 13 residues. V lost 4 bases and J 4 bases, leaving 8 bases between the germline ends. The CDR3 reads CASSSDLYNEQFF. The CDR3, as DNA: TGTGCCAGCAGCTCGGACTTATACAATGAGCAGTTCTTC.